The sample holds many counts of the clone carrying this TCR beta chain. Its cognate antigen is unknown. Constant-segment primers and 5'RACE yielded cDNA libraries for TCR alpha and TCR beta, each carrying sample barcodes and UMIs. A single record per CDR3 protein comes from TCRdb applying MiXCR to the 5' RACE reads. The repertoire has about 400,000 distinct CDR3 sequences, more than 20% of them found once; the top ten carry roughly 8.9%. V was shortened by 9 bases and J by 6 bases, with 9 bases between the two germline ends. CDR1 SGHTA and CDR2 FQGTGA come from the germline V gene. The CDR3 covers 11 residues. This record comes from a study of T-cell memory formation after mild COVID-19. Across the study: The TCR clusters were mostly specific to one donor.

The study, taken as a whole, reports: Clones which contracted sat mainly in CM and EM if CD4+, and in EMRA if CD8+. What remained unconfirmed was the SARS-CoV-2 specificity of second-wave clones peaking on day 37.

J is TRBJ2-1 and V is TRBV7-3; D not resolved. The sample was PBMCs or a T cell subset sorted from them (not recorded which). This sequence was found in an adult woman who had mild COVID-19 (a few samples of this study predate the infection). Cell type and time point are not known. This CDR3 reads CASGEANEQFF. DNA for the CDR3: TGTGCCAGTGGTGAGGCCAATGAGCAGTTCTTC.